Described below is a single T cell receptor (beta chain) sequence and its context. Sequenced by immunoSEQ multiplex PCR; TCRdb stores in-frame clones only, minus some. This sample has more than 90,000 clones, with 95% found just once. The data derive from a study of technical replicates of blood from a few donors. Germline assignment: CDR1 MNHEY and CDR2 SVGAGI. The CDR3 extends over 13 amino acids. Unmatched junction bases numbered 5, after V lost 6 bases and J lost 6 bases. Input material: T cells isolated from PBMCs. The chain couples TRBV6-5 to TRBJ2-7, with 10 nucleotides matching TRBD2. The sequence derives from a human donor in good health. The CDR3 loop is CASSTGLALEQYF. The DNA of the CDR3 is TGTGCCAGCAGCACGGGACTAGCGCTCGAGCAGTACTTC.